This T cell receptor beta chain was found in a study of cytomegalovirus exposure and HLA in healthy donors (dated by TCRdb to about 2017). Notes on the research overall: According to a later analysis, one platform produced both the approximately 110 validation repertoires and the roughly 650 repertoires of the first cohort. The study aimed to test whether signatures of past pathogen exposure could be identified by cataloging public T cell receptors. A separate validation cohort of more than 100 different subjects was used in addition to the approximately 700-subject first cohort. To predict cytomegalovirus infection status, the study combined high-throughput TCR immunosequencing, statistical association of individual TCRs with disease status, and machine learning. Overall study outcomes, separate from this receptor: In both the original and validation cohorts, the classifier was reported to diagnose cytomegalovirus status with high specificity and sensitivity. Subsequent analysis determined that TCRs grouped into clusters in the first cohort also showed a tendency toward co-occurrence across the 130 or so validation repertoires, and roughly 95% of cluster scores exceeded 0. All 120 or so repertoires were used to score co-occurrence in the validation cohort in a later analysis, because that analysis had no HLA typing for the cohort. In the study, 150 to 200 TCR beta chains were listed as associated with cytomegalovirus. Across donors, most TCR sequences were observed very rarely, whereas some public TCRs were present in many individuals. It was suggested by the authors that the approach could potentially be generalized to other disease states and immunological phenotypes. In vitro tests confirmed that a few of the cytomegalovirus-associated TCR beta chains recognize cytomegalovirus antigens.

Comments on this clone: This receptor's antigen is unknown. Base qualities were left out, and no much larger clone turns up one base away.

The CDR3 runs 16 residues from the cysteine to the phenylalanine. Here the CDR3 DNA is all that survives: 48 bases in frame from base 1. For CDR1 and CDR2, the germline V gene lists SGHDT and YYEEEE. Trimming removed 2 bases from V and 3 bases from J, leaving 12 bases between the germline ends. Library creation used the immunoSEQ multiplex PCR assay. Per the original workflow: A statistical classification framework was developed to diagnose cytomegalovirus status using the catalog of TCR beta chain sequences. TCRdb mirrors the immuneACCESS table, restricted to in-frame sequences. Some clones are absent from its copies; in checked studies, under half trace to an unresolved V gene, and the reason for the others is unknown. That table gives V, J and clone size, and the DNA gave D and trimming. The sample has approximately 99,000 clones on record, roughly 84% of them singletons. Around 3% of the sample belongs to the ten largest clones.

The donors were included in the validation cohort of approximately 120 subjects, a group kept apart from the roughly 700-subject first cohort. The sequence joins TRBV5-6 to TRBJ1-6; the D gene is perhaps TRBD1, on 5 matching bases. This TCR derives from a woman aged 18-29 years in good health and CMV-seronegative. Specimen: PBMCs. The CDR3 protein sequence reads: CASSFSGAYYNSPLHF. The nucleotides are TGTGCCAGCAGCTTTAGCGGGGCCTACTATAATTCACCCCTCCACTTT.